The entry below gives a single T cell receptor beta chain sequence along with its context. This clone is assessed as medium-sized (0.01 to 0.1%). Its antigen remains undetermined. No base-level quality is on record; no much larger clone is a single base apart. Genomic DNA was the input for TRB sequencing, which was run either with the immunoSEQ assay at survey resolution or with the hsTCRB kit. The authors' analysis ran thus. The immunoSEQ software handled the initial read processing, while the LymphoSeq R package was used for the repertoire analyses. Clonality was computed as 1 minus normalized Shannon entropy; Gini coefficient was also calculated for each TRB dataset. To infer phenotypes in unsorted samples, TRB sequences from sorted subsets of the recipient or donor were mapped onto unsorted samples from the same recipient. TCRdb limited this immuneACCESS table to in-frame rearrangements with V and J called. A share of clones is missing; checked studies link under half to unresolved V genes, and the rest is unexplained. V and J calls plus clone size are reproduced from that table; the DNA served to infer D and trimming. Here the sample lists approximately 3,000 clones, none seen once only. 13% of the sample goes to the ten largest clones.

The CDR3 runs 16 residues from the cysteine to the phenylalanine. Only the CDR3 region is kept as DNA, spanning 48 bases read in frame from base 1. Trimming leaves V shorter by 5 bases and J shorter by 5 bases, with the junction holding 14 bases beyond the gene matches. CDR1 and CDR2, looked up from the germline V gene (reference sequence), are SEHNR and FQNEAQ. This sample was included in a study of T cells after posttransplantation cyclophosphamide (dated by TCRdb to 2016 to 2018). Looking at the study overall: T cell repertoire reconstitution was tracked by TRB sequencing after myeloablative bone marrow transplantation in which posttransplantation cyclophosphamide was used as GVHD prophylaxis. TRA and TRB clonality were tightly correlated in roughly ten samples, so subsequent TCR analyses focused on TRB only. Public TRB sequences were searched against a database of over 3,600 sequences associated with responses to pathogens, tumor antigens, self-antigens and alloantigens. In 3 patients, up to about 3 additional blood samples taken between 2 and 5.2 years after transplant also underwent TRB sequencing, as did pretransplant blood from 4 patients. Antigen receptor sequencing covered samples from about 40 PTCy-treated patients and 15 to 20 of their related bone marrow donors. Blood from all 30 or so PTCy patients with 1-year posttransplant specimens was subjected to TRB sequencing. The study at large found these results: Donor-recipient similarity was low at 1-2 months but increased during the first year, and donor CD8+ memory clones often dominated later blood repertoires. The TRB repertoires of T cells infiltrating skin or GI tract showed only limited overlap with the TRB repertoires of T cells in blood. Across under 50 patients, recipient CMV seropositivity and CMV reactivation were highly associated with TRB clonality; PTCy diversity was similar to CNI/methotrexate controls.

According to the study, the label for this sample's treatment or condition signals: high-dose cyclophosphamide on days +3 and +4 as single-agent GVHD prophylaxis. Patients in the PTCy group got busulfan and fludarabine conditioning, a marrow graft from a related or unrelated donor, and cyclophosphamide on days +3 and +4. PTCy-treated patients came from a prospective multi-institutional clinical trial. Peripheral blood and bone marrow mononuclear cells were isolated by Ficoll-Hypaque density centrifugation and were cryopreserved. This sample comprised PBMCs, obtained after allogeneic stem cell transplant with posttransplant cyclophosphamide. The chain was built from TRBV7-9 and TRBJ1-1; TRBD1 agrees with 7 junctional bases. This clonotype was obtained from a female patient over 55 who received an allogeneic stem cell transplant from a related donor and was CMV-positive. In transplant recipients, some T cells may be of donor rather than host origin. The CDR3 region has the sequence CASSPGRGLVGTEAFF. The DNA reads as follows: TGTGCCAGCAGCCCGGGAAGGGGGCTGGTAGGAACTGAAGCTTTCTTT. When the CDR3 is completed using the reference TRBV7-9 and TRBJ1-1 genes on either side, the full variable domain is DTGVSQNPRHKITKRGQNVTFRCDPISEHNRLYWYRQTLGQGPEFLTYFQNEAQLEKSRLLSDRFSAERPKGSFSTLEIQRTEQGDSAMYLCASSPGRGLVGTEAFFGQGTRLTVV.